This TCR beta chain was obtained from a study of CD8+ T cells in alopecia areata. This clone was observed a handful of times. Antigen: not known. General study findings and limits: Sequencing of scalp tissue also captures the resident alphabeta T cells of normal skin. Normal scalp showed lower clonality than lesional scalp, especially alopecia totalis/universalis. TCR sharing across patients was less clear than in mice, possibly HLA-related.

The CDR3 is 13 amino acids. Trimming took off 5 bases at V and 4 bases at J, with 11 bases between the two ends. Germline assignment: CDR1 SGHAT and CDR2 FQNNGV. The sorting of PBMCs gave CD4+ and CD8+ T cells. In each case, RNA was isolated and then reverse transcribed into cDNA as the sequencing template. The method was immunoSEQ multiplex PCR; TCRdb's version includes in-frame clones alone and lacks a portion of them. Found here are about 140,000 clones, about three fifths of them singletons; the top ten hold less than 5%. Sequencing was carried out using CD4+ T cells sorted from blood. The sequence was obtained from a human donor in good health. The gene calls are TRBV11-2 and TRBJ1-2; D possibly corresponds to TRBD1 (6 bases). The CDR3 DNA follows: TGTGCCAGCAGCCAAATGGACAGCTATGGCTACACCTTC. This codes for CASSQMDSYGYTF.